The entry below gives a single TCR beta chain sequence along with its context. Its target is not known. The junction differs from germline at one of its ends, possibly a read error. Individuals selected for sequencing had exhibited CD8+CD57+ cell expansion on flow cytometry. This record comes from a study of CD8+CD57+ T cells in acquired aplastic anemia. Study as a whole: The study obtained an average of about 3.4 ug of DNA from sorted CD4+ and CD8+ cells.

Genomic DNA acted as the template from which TCR beta VDJ combination and CDR3 sequence profiling were carried out. TCRdb re-called the reads through MiXCR, storing one row per CDR3 protein. The sample lists over 150,000 distinct CDR3 sequences; roughly three fifths were seen once. Study observations and caveats: A set of twenty-nine CD8+ CDR3 sequences was shared between patients and controls, and these sequences appeared highly expressed in patients.

The clonotype comes from a human donor with aplastic anemia. Material: sorted CD4+, CD8+, or CD8+CD57+ T cells (not recorded which) from PBMCs.

CDR3 DNA: TGTGCCAGTACGTACGGGGCCGGCTGCACCTTC. Amino acid sequence: CASTYGAGCTF. The V and J genes are TRBV19 and TRBJ1-2; TRBD1 is a possible D gene (5 bases). Germline V gene lookup returns CDR1 LNHDA and CDR2 SQIVND (reference sequence). This CDR3 region has 11 residues.